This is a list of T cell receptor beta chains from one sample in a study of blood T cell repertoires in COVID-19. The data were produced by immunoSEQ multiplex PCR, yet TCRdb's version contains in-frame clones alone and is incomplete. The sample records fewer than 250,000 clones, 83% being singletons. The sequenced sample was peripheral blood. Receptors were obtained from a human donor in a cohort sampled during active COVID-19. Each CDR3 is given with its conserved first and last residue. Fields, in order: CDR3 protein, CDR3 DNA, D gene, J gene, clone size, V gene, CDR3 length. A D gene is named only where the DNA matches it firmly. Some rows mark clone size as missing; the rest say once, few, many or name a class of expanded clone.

CASTGIYTGELFF,TGTGCCAGCACAGGGATATACACCGGGGAGCTGTTTTTT,-,TRBJ2-2,-,TRBV27,13
CASKWTSGGVGNEQFF,TGTGCCAGCAAGTGGACTAGCGGGGGGGTGGGCAATGAGCAGTTCTTC,TRBD2,TRBJ2-1,-,TRBV27,16
CASSLGYRESTEAFF,TGTGCCAGCAGCTTAGGCTACAGGGAGAGCACTGAAGCTTTCTTT,-,TRBJ1-1,-,TRBV7-9,15
CSAAGGFGQPQHF,TGCAGCGCTGCTGGAGGGTTCGGGCAGCCCCAGCATTTT,-,TRBJ1-5,once,TRBV29-1,13
CASSGRVNSPLHF,TGTGCCAGCAGTGGCAGGGTCAATTCACCCCTCCACTTT,-,TRBJ1-6,-,TRBV12-3/TRBV12-4,13
CASSLWQDTGELFF,TGTGCCAGCAGTTTATGGCAGGACACCGGGGAGCTGTTTTTT,-,TRBJ2-2,-,TRBV27,14
CASSDGITLSNEQFF,TGTGCCAGCAGCGACGGGATTACTTTGTCCAATGAGCAGTTCTTC,-,TRBJ2-1,-,TRBV5-4,15
CASSLGQGSYGYTF,TGTGCCAGCTCACTGGGACAGGGATCCTATGGCTACACCTTC,TRBD1,TRBJ1-2,-,TRBV18,14
CASSSGAGSPREQYF,TGCGCCAGCAGCTCTGGGGCCGGGTCTCCACGCGAGCAGTACTTC,-,TRBJ2-7,-,TRBV5-1,15
CASSFRGTAETQYF,TGTGCCAGCAGCTTTAGGGGGACAGCGGAGACCCAGTACTTC,TRBD1,TRBJ2-5,-,TRBV7-2,14
CASSILVVGQGQPQHF,TGTGCCAGTAGTATATTGGTTGTGGGACAGGGACAGCCCCAGCATTTT,TRBD1,TRBJ1-5,-,TRBV19,16
CASSILQGRAGELFF,TGTGCCAGTAGTATATTACAGGGTAGGGCCGGGGAGCTGTTTTTT,-,TRBJ2-2,-,TRBV19,15
CASSFTSGGAGGYTF,TGCGCCAGCAGTTTTACTTCAGGGGGCGCGGGGGGCTACACCTTC,TRBD1,TRBJ1-2,once,TRBV23-1,15
CASSEQGFSYEQYF,TGTGCCAGCAGTGAACAGGGTTTCTCCTACGAGCAGTACTTC,-,TRBJ2-7,-,TRBV2,14
CATSRDVLTSGGEQYF,TGTGCCACCAGCAGAGATGTGTTAACTAGCGGGGGCGAGCAGTACTTC,TRBD2,TRBJ2-7,-,TRBV15,16
CASSRGLAASSTDTQYF,TGTGCCAGCAGTCGGGGACTAGCGGCCTCTAGCACAGATACGCAGTATTTT,TRBD2,TRBJ2-3,-,TRBV6-6,17
CASSIRTTTDTQYF,TGTGCCAGTAGTATCCGGACTACTACAGATACGCAGTATTTT,-,TRBJ2-3,-,TRBV19,14
CASSLRGETQYF,TGCGCCAGCAGCTTGAGAGGGGAGACCCAGTACTTC,-,TRBJ2-5,-,TRBV5-1,12
CAWSPGTDLYEQYF,TGTGCCTGGAGCCCAGGAACAGACCTATACGAGCAGTACTTC,-,TRBJ2-7,-,TRBV30,14
CASSESGVSEQYF,TGCGCCAGCAGTGAGTCAGGGGTAAGCGAGCAGTACTTC,-,TRBJ2-7,once,TRBV10-1,13
CASSSPLIVQETQYF,TGTGCCAGCAGCTCCCCCCTAATTGTCCAAGAGACCCAGTACTTC,-,TRBJ2-5,few,TRBV7-2,15
CASTPLAGTARSGANVLTF,TGTGCCAGCACCCCCCTCGCTGGGACAGCCCGCTCTGGGGCCAACGTCCTGACTTTC,TRBD1,TRBJ2-6,few,TRBV9,19
CASSPQGGQETQYF,TGTGCCAGCTCCCCACAGGGAGGCCAAGAGACCCAGTACTTC,-,TRBJ2-5,once,TRBV18,14